This TCR beta chain comes out of a study of shared clonotypes between healthy human individuals (dated by TCRdb to between 2020 and 2021). For context, the study as a whole: Two women and a few men aged 18 to 49 years were included in the cohort. For each donor, CD4 naive and CD4 memory were each given three plates, CD8 naive was given two plates, and CD8 memory was given one plate. To increase sequencing depth and limit assay-specific biases, TCR repertoire library preparation and sequencing were carried out by different laboratories using diverse techniques. The study deeply sequenced blood TCR repertoires of about 5 healthy adults to estimate repertoire size and the extent of clonotype sharing between individuals. Each donor's leukapheresis produced roughly between roughly 0.85 and 9.5 billion PBMCs. Results and caveats for the whole study, not just this receptor: Only blood was sampled, and tissue TCR repertoires likely differ from those in blood. Naive subsets generally had larger estimated clonotype richness than memory subsets did. Clonotypes shared by all four sorted-subset donors showed higher generation probabilities than non-shared clonotypes. Because the study included a small number of donors, the genetic and exposure-history diversity represented was limited. Rarefaction of sorted-subset datasets indicated incomplete sequencing despite the large sequencing depth. Approximately 5% of naive CD4, 3.5% of naive CD8, about 2.4% of memory CD4, and 0.35% to 0.5% of memory CD8 clonotypes were shared across a few donors. Pairwise subsampling led to the expectation that sequencing depth would affect the degree of clonotype sharing among donors.

The donors were healthy, HIV-negative adults with no recently reported acute infections or vaccinations. Every donor was a Caucasian adult residing in Nashville, Tennessee, USA. CD4+ T cells were enriched by magnetic negative selection; naive cells were then positively selected on CD45RA, and the negative fraction formed the memory subset. Blood was obtained by leukapheresis, after which PBMCs were separated by Ficoll-Histopaque density gradient centrifugation and cryopreserved in liquid nitrogen vapor phase. Analytical flow cytometry was used to check the purity and quantity of each magnetically sorted T cell population. From each sorted fraction, genomic DNA was isolated and quantified by UV absorbance on a Nanodrop 2000c. As to this clone: Its antigen is unknown. No base quality information exists; no much larger clone differs at one position.

The CDR3 covers 15 residues, taking in both the cysteine and the phenylalanine. Only the CDR3 DNA stays, 45 bases, in frame from base 1. Trimming leaves V shorter by 3 bases and J shorter by 6 bases, with the junction holding 12 bases beyond the gene matches. Per the germline V gene, SGHRS is the CDR1 and YFSETQ is the CDR2. TCR CDR3 regions were amplified from genomic DNA by multiplex PCR using the deep immunoSEQ assay. For each cell subset, the extracted genomic DNA was distributed evenly across all wells of several immunoSEQ 96-well plates, and each plate served as one replicate. For sorted subsets, each replicate PCR was loaded with 200 ng genomic DNA, equivalent to about 30,000 T cell genomes. The purified libraries were quantified using a Qubit 3.0 fluorometer, sized with a Bioanalyzer 2100, and then quantified again using the KAPA Library Quantification kit. Every immunoSEQ 96-well plate was sequenced on a separate single-read 150-cycle Illumina NextSeq 550 flow cell. Per the authors' processing: Because the immunoSEQ output held only junctional sequences and lacked quality scores, the filtering could not match the filtering applied to full-length reads. Sequences were annotated with PyIR, a Python wrapper for IgBLAST v1.9, using IMGT germline references to assign V/J genes and CDR3. Reads with weak V/J assignments (E-value above 1e-6), missing CDR3, stop codons, out-of-frame junctions, or ambiguous translated residues were removed. V3J clonotypes were defined by identical inferred V gene, J gene, and CDR3 amino acid sequence. To compute the percentage overlap between repertoires, the number of shared unique clonotypes was divided by the size of the smaller repertoire. RTK rarefaction, the Chao1 estimator, and Recon v2.1 estimates of unobserved clonotypes were used to assess repertoire richness. For all TCRbeta clonotypes obtained by the gDNA method from several donors, generation probabilities were computed with OLGA. Held by TCRdb, this immuneACCESS table contains in-frame sequences only and omits some clones. Under half of the omission traces to an unresolved V gene where checked; the cause of the rest is unknown. The V and J calls and the clone size are those of that table, but D and trimming were determined from the DNA. The sample table contains some 2 million clones; only one count was recorded for roughly 96% of them. Of the sample, more than 0.1% falls within the top ten clones.

This sequence uses TRBV5-1 and TRBJ2-7; the central 7 bases match TRBD1. Sequences were obtained from naive CD4+ T cells sorted from blood. The sample's cell subset or site label, decoded: CD45RA+ positively selected. This TCR came from a man between 18 and 29 years old in good health. The encoded CDR3 is CASSSQGPGTSEQYF. The bases are TGCGCCAGCAGCTCACAGGGGCCAGGGACGTCCGAGCAGTACTTC.